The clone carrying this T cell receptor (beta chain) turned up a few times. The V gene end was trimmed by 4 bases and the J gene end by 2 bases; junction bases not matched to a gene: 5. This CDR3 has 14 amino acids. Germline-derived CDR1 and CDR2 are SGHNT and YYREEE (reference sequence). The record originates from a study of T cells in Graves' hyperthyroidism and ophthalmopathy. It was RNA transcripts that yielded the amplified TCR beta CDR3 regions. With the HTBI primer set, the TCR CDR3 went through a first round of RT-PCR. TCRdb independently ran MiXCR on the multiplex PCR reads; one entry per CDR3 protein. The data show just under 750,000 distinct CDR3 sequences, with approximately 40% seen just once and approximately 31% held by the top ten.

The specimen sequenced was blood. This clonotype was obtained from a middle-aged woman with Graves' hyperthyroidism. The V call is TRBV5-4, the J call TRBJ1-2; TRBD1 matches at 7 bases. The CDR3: CASSVGGLNYGYTF. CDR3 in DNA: TGTGCCAGCAGCGTAGGGGGCCTGAACTATGGCTACACCTTC.